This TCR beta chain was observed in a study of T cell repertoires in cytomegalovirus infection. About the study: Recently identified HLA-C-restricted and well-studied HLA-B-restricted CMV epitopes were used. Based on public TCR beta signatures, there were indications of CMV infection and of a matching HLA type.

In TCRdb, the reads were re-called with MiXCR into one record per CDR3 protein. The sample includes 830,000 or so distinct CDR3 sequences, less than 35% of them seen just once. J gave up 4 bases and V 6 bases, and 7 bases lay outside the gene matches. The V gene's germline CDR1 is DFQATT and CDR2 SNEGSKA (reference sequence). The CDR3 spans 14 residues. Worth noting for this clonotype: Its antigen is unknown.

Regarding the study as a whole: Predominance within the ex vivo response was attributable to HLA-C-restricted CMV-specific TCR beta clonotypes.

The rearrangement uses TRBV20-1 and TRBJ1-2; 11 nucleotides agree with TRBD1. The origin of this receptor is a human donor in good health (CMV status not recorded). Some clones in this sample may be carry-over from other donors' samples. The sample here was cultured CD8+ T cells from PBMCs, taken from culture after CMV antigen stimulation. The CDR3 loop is CSARDRGASYGYTF. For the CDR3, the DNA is TGCAGTGCACGGGACAGGGGGGCGTCCTATGGCTACACCTTC.